The sequence of this TCR beta chain was determined in a study of blood T cell repertoires in COVID-19. Study-wide context: The study drew acute and convalescent COVID-19 samples from the United States, Italy and Spain. T cells, B-cell-depleted T cells, or PBMCs provided the cDNA or gDNA that served as material.

Per the original data handling: Amplified reference gene primers provided the basis for estimating nucleated cell counts. Clones were sequenced by immunoSEQ multiplex PCR, and TCRdb holds only the in-frame ones, with some missing. V, J and clone size derive from that table, while D and trimming were established from the DNA sequence. The table lists about 160,000 clones, over 75% of them singletons. V was pared by 4 bases and J by 6 bases, with 6 bases of the junction left unmatched. This CDR3 region has 14 residues. The chain links TRBV23-1 to TRBJ2-5; 9 bases agree with TRBD1. TRBV23-1 is flagged as an ORF with uncertain function. This clonotype originated in a human donor in a cohort sampled during active COVID-19. The sequencing sample was made of peripheral blood. CDR3 in DNA: TGCGCCAGCAGTCTCCGGGACAGGGAGAAGACCCAGTACTTC. It encodes CASSLRDREKTQYF.